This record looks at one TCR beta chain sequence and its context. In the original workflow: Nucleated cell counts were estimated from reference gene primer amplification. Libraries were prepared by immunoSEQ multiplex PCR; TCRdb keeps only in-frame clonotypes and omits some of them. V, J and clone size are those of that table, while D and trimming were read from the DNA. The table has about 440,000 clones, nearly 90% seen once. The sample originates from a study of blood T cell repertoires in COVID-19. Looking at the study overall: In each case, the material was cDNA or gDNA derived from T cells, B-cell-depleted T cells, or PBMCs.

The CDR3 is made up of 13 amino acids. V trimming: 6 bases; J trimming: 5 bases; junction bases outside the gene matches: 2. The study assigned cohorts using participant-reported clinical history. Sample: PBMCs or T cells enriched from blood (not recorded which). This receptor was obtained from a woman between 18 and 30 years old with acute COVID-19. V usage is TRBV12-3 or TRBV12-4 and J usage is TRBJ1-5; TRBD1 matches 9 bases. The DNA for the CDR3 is TGTGCCAGCAGCAGGACAGGGGATCAGCCCCAGCATTTT. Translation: CASSRTGDQPQHF.